This passage covers 6 T cell receptor beta chains from one sample sequenced in a study of T cell responses to AZD1222 COVID-19 vaccine. The protocol was immunoSEQ multiplex PCR, while the TCRdb copy is restricted to in-frame clones and leaves out a portion. The table includes roughly 100,000 clones, roughly nine tenths detected once. Sequenced here: peripheral blood, sampled on day 0 of AZD1222 vaccination. The origin of the receptors is an adult in good health.

The J gene is TRBJ1-3, the V gene TRBV4-2; D is possibly TRBD1 (5 bases). The V gene lost 1 base and the J gene lost 2 bases, with 15 bases spanning the gap. The CDR3 sequence is 17 residues long. Germline V gives CDR1 LGHNA, CDR2 YNFKEQ. The CDR3 region is CASSQAGPGLPGNTIYF. The CDR3, as DNA: TGTGCCAGCAGCCAAGCGGGGCCAGGGCTCCCTGGAAACACCATATATTTT.

The gene calls are TRBV7-9 and TRBJ2-3; TRBD2 matches at 9 bases. The junction had 12 bases not matched to a gene; V was cut back by 2 bases and J by 6 bases. The CDR3 runs 17 residues. Germline V CDR1 and CDR2: SEHNR, FQNEAQ (reference sequence). CDR3 residues: CASSLRGGGRAADTQYF. The CDR3 coding sequence is TGTGCCAGCAGCTTACGGGGCGGCGGGAGGGCCGCTGATACGCAGTATTTT.

V gene TRBV19 combines with J gene TRBJ1-2; a weak D match, TRBD1 (6 bases). The V gene lost 10 bases and the J gene lost 8 bases, with 23 bases spanning the gap. The CDR3 is 14 residues long. CDR1 and CDR2 (germline): LNHDA, SQIVND (reference sequence). CDR3 sequence: CATRSDSPKGGYTF. Written as DNA, the CDR3 is TGTGCCACTCGCTCGGACAGCCCGAAAGGCGGCTACACCTTC.

CDR3 sequence reads: CASSGTGAARSYEQYF. For the CDR3, the DNA is TGTGCCAGCAGTGGTACAGGTGCGGCACGGTCCTACGAGCAGTACTTC. This chain connects TRBV6-6 to TRBJ2-7; perhaps TRBD1 as D (5 bases). Trimming took 5 bases from V and 1 from J, leaving 18 bases between them. This CDR3 is built from 16 residues. CDR1 is MNHNY, CDR2 SVGAGI, per germline (reference sequence).

The chain has TRBV7-9 and TRBJ2-5, with D hard to call. Germline V CDR1 and CDR2: SEHNR, FQNEAQ (reference sequence). This CDR3 comprises 15 residues. V gave up 5 bases and J gave up 1 base, with 14 bases separating them. CDR3 sequence reads: CASSEEIGIQETQYF. In nucleotides, the CDR3 is TGTGCCAGCAGCGAGGAAATTGGAATCCAAGAGACCCAGTACTTC.

The V and J genes are TRBV6-5 and TRBJ2-7; D possibly corresponds to TRBD2 (6 bases). The CDR3 runs to 13 residues. Germline V gives CDR1 MNHEY, CDR2 SVGAGI. Trimming removed 5 bases at V and 1 base at J, with 9 bases between. CDR3 sequence (DNA): TGTGCCAGCAGTCGGGGGATTTCCTACGAGCAGTACTTC. Translated, it gives CASSRGISYEQYF.